Given below is one T cell receptor beta chain in context. The data belong to a study of blood T cell repertoires in COVID-19. Study-wide background: Samples taken during acute and convalescent COVID-19 were collected in the United States, Italy and Spain. T cells, B-cell-depleted T cells, or PBMCs provided the cDNA or gDNA that served as material.

In the study's own analysis: Reference gene primer amplification yielded estimated nucleated cell counts. Method: immunoSEQ multiplex PCR; TCRdb's copy keeps in-frame clones and lacks some. The DNA was the basis for D and trimming; V, J and clone size are from that table. The table includes 200,000 to 250,000 clones, 82% detected once. The sequence was obtained from an older woman with acute or convalescent COVID-19. Sequenced: peripheral blood.

CDR3 amino acids: CASSFSGGLQETQYF. The CDR3 coding sequence is TGTGCCAGCAGTTTTTCTGGGGGACTCCAAGAGACCCAGTACTTC. The chain employs TRBV6-5 and TRBJ2-5; the D gene is possibly TRBD2 (6 bases). Germline-derived CDR1 and CDR2 are MNHEY and SVGAGI. Trimming left V 4 bases short and J 1 base short, with 13 bases between. The length of the CDR3 is 15 residues.